These T cell receptor beta chains were read from a single sample in a study of cytomegalovirus exposure and HLA in healthy donors. The data were produced by immunoSEQ multiplex PCR, yet TCRdb's version contains in-frame clones alone and is incomplete. The data show tens of thousands of clones, 85% seen once. Sequenced: PBMCs. The receptors shown here come from a man aged 18 to 35 in good health and CMV-seropositive. Both conserved end residues are trimmed from each CDR3.

TRBV10-3	AISEGGGTEAF
TRBV19	ASSIALAGGSEQF
TRBV9	ASSVGTAYEQY
TRBV10-1	ASSRDRGTTEAF
TRBV4-1	ASSQAHRGGQPQH
TRBV28	AAGGGRVETQY
TRBV10-3	AISEPPLDTDSNQPQH
TRBV28	ASSLAPPDRYSYEQY
TRBV6-1	ASSDSGLAGGDEQY
TRBV5-6	ASSPFRSYNEQF
TRBV28	ASSTPGTGTYEQY
TRBV5-8	ASSLRTSPDTQY
TRBV5-1	ASSLQGVRTEAF
TRBV30	AWSVDTTEKLF
TRBV5-1	ASSFWRSNSPLH
TRBV2	ASIVAGGTDTQY
TRBV4-1	ASSQRTEYYNEQF
TRBV30	AWSGGHLSGNTIY
TRBV5-1	ASRPQGALTEAF
TRBV6-5	ATGPGSGEKLF
TRBV5-1	ASSVGENYGYT
TRBV5-1	ASSPGGGLNTEAF
TRBV4-1	ASSQVGRGGNTGELF
TRBV5-6	ASSFPGQGAPGELF
TRBV10-2	ASSEGQSAYLYQETQY
TRBV6-1	ASSGGGNEKLF
TRBV30	AWSLTGGYLNTEAF
TRBV23-1	ASSQSSGQSTDTQY
TRBV6-1	ASSPEGARYGYT
TRBV19	ASSPSGTGSYEQY
TRBV15	ATSRDGDLQGYEKLF
TRBV28	ASRGSTYEQY
TRBV28	ASRGGGAGGLNTEAF
TRBV5-1	AIGQGEGNTIY